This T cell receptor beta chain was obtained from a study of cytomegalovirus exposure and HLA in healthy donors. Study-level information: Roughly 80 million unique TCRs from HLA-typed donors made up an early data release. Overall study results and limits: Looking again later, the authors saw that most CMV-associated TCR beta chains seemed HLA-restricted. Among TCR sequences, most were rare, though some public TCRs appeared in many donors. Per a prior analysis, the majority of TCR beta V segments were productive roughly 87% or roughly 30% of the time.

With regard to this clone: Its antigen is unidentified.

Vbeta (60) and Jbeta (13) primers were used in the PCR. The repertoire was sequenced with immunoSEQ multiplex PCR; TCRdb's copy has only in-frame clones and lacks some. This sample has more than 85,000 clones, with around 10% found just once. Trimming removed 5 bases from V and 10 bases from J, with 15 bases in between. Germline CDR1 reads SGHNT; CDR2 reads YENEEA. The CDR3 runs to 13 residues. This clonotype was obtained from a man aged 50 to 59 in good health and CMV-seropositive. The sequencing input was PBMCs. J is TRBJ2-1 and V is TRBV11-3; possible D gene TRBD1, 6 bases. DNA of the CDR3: TGTGCCAGCAGCCCAGACACAGGGCTCGAGCAGTTCTTC. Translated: CASSPDTGLEQFF.